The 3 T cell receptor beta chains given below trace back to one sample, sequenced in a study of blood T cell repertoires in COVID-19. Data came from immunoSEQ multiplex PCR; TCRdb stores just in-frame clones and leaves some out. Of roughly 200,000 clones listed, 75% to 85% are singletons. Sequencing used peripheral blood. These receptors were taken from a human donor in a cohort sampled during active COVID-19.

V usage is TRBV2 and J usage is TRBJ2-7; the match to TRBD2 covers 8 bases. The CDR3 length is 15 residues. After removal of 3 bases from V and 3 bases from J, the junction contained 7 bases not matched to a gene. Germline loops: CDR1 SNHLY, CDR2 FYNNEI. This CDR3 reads CASSDRWAGGYEQYF. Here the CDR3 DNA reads TGTGCCAGCAGTGATAGGTGGGCGGGAGGCTACGAGCAGTACTTC.

The DNA of the CDR3 is TGTGCCAGCAGGGCTCCACCCCTCCACTTT. Translation gives CASRAPPLHF. V gene TRBV2 combines with J gene TRBJ1-6; D not resolved. The CDR3 spans 10 residues. Germline V gene sequence: CDR1 SNHLY, CDR2 FYNNEI. The V and J ends lost 6 bases and 11 bases respectively, with 5 bases between them.

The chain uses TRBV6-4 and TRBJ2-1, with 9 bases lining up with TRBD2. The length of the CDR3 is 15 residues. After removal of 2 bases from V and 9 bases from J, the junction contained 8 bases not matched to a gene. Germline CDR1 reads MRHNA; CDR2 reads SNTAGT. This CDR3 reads CASSDVAGVGGEQFF. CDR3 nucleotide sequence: TGTGCCAGCAGTGACGTAGCGGGAGTTGGCGGTGAGCAGTTCTTC.